These 3 T cell receptor beta chains were sequenced from one sample in a study of siplizumab effects on memory and regulatory T cells. Profiling relied on immunoSEQ multiplex PCR, and the TCRdb table lists in-frame clones only, not all of them. The table records about 63,000 clones, around 78% of them present only once. The source material was memory CD4+ T cells sorted from blood. These receptors were collected from a human donor in good health.

This chain joins TRBV5-1 and TRBJ2-7; the match to TRBD2 covers 14 bases. There are 14 residues in the CDR3. Per germline, CDR1 SGHRS and CDR2 YFSETQ. Trimming took 4 bases from V and 4 from J; bases not matched to a gene: 1. This CDR3 is CASSRTSGRYEQYF. CDR3 DNA sequence: TGCGCCAGCAGCCGGACTAGCGGGAGGTACGAGCAGTACTTC.

This chain uses TRBV5-1 with TRBJ1-5; weak D call: TRBD1 (6 bases). Per the germline V gene, CDR1 is SGHRS and CDR2 is YFSETQ. Trimming took off 0 bases at V and 1 base at J, with 8 bases between the two ends. The length of the CDR3 is 15 residues. DNA of the CDR3: TGCGCCAGCAGCTTGGGGCAGGGGAGCAATCAGCCCCAGCATTTT. This gives the protein CASSLGQGSNQPQHF.

This chain connects TRBV11-2 to TRBJ2-1, with TRBD2 matching over 12 bases. The CDR3 length is 16 residues. The junction had 10 bases not matched to a gene; V was cut back by 4 bases and J by 9 bases. Germline V gene data show CDR1 as SGHAT and CDR2 as FQNNGV. The CDR3 sequence is CASSSRLAGAVSEQFF. DNA of the CDR3: TGTGCCAGCAGCTCGAGACTAGCGGGAGCGGTAAGTGAGCAGTTCTTC.